This T cell receptor (beta chain) stems from a study of CD8 T cells in ankylosing spondylitis. Comments on this clonotype: The antigen remains unidentified.

Findings and limits, study-wide: It was reported that disease-linked clones were significantly enriched in matched ankylosing spondylitis synovial fluid.

By quantitative 5'-RACE with molecular barcodes, the TCR beta libraries were made. MiXCR, run by TCRdb on the 5' RACE reads, gives a single entry per CDR3 protein. The repertoire consists of fewer than 400,000 distinct CDR3 sequences, with approximately 15% occurring once and the leading ten covering about 1%. V lost 3 bases and J 7 bases, leaving 9 bases between the germline ends. This CDR3 has 12 residues. The receptor was isolated from a male donor with ankylosing spondylitis or in good health (not recorded which). Sample: blood, either unsorted or a sorted T cell fraction (not recorded which). This chain joins TRBV12-3 or TRBV12-4 and TRBJ1-1; D gene unclear. Here the CDR3 DNA reads TGTGCCAGCAGTTTCGGATTGGGTGAAGCTTTCTTT. This codes for CASSFGLGEAFF.